One and the same sample provided the 2 T cell receptor beta chains below, sequenced in a study of shared clonotypes between healthy human individuals. The data were produced by immunoSEQ multiplex PCR, yet TCRdb's version contains in-frame clones alone and is incomplete. Of approximately 600,000 clones listed, about 95% are singletons. It was CD45RO-negative cells, positively selected for CCR7, that made up naive CD8 cells, with terminally differentiated effector memory CD45RA+ cells excluded. The material sequenced was naive CD8+ T cells sorted from blood. All receptors come from a woman in her twenties or thirties in good health.

This clone came up once. J is TRBJ2-7 and V is TRBV4-1; a possible D gene is TRBD2 (6 bases). In germline, CDR1 is MGHRA, CDR2 YSYEKL. V dropped 2 bases and J dropped 0 bases, with 8 bases sitting between them. This CDR3 spans 14 amino acids. The CDR3 is CASSQMDYSYEQYF. The CDR3 DNA reads as TGCGCCAGCAGCCAAATGGACTACTCCTACGAGCAGTACTTC.

The rearrangement uses TRBV27 and TRBJ2-3; 13 bases match TRBD2. V trimming: 5 bases; J trimming: 4 bases; junction bases outside the gene matches: 12. From germline, CDR1 is MNHEY and CDR2 SMNVEV (reference sequence). The CDR3 has 18 amino acids. The CDR3 loop is CASSLTGLAGSFSDTQYF. CDR3 nucleotide sequence: TGTGCCAGCAGTCTAACGGGACTAGCGGGATCTTTCTCAGATACGCAGTATTTT.